This T cell receptor beta chain was recovered during a study of blood T cell repertoires in COVID-19. Study in general: T cells, B-cell-depleted T cells, or PBMCs supplied cDNA or gDNA.

The CDR3 has 13 amino acids. CDR1 and CDR2 (germline): MGHRA, YSYEKL. Trimming removed 0 bases from V and 9 bases from J, with 9 bases in between. Some clones are missing from TCRdb's copy, which holds only in-frame ones; the method was immunoSEQ multiplex PCR. Of some 270,000 clones listed, approximately 86% are singletons. The chain carries TRBV4-1 and TRBJ2-1, with D possibly matching TRBD1 (5 bases). Material: peripheral blood. This TCR was sampled from a woman in her fifties or sixties who had recovered from COVID-19. The CDR3 DNA sequence: TGCGCCAGCAGCCAAGAAAGAAGGGGTGAGCAGTTCTTC. Amino acids: CASSQERRGEQFF.